This is a list of T cell receptor beta chains from one sample in a study of shared clonotypes between healthy human individuals. Assay: immunoSEQ multiplex PCR; the TCRdb copy retains only in-frame clones and omits some. Of under 2,500,000 clones listed, under 97% were seen once; the top ten hold over 0.1%. The sequencing sample was made of naive CD4+ T cells sorted from blood. The receptors were gathered from a man between 18 and 35 years old in good health. Each CDR3 is given with its conserved first and last residue. Each record gives: J gene, clone size, V gene, D gene, CDR3 DNA, CDR3 protein. The D gene is left open where the match is weak. Some rows mark clone size as missing; the rest say once, few, many or name a class of expanded clone.

TRBJ1-6 | - | TRBV6-5 | - | TGTGCCAGCAGTTACTCGGGGCAGGATTCACCCCTCCACTTT | CASSYSGQDSPLHF
TRBJ1-4 | - | TRBV30 | - | TGTGCCTGGAGGACAGCGAATGAAAAACTGTTTTTT | CAWRTANEKLFF
TRBJ2-1 | - | TRBV6-6 | - | TGTGCCACTACACCCCCAAATGGACAACGGGGTGAGCAGTTCTTC | CATTPPNGQRGEQFF
TRBJ2-5 | - | TRBV5-1 | - | TGCGCCAGCAGCTCACAAGAGACCCAGTACTTC | CASSSQETQYF
TRBJ2-6 | - | TRBV29-1 | - | TGCAGCGTTTCGGTGGAGTCTGGGGCCAACGTCCTGACTTTC | CSVSVESGANVLTF
TRBJ1-5 | - | TRBV30 | TRBD1 | TGTGCCTGGAGTGCCCCCGGGACAGTTAGCAATCAGCCCCAGCATTTT | CAWSAPGTVSNQPQHF
TRBJ1-1 | - | TRBV28 | TRBD1 | TGTGCCAGCAGTTACCGACAGGGGTTCGAAGCTTTCTTT | CASSYRQGFEAFF
TRBJ1-4 | - | TRBV6-5 | TRBD1 | TGTGCCAGCAGTTACTCGGGACAGGGAGAAAAACTGTTTTTT | CASSYSGQGEKLFF
TRBJ1-2 | - | TRBV5-1 | - | TGCGCCAGCAGCTTGGCCCACAGCCGAACTCCTAACTATGGCTACACCTTC | CASSLAHSRTPNYGYTF
TRBJ1-1 | - | TRBV7-2 | TRBD1 | TGTGCCAGCAGCCCACACAGGGGGCGGGTTGAAGCTTTCTTT | CASSPHRGRVEAFF
TRBJ1-2 | - | TRBV18 | - | TGTGCCAGCGGGGACGTCTCCTATGGCTACACCTTC | CASGDVSYGYTF
TRBJ2-3 | once | TRBV1 | - | TGCACCAGCAGAGTGTCATTGAAAGCCCCTAGCACAGATACGCAGTATTTT | CTSRVSLKAPSTDTQYF
TRBJ1-5 | - | TRBV6-5 | - | TGTGCCAGCAGCCCGGACGGGATCATAGCCCAGCATTTT | CASSPDGIIAQHF
TRBJ1-2 | - | TRBV6-5 | - | TGTGCCAGCAGTCGTCTGACAGCAAGTAACTATGGCTACACCTTC | CASSRLTASNYGYTF
TRBJ2-3 | - | TRBV6-1 | TRBD1 | TGTGCCAGCAGACGACAGGGGGTCACAGATACGCAGTATTTT | CASRRQGVTDTQYF
TRBJ2-7 | - | TRBV13 | TRBD1 | TGTGCCAGCAGCTTAGCCCCCCGGACAGGGAGCGAGCAGTACTTC | CASSLAPRTGSEQYF
TRBJ1-3 | - | TRBV18 | - | TGTGCCAGCTCACCCCGAAGGGTTGGGACCGCTGGAAACACCATATATTTT | CASSPRRVGTAGNTIYF
TRBJ1-3 | - | TRBV30 | - | TGTGCCTGGGCGGGTGGTCTGGGCGGAAACACCATATATTTT | CAWAGGLGGNTIYF
TRBJ2-3 | - | TRBV6-5 | TRBD1 | TGTGCCAGCAGAACGGGACAGACTAGCACAGATACGCAGTATTTT | CASRTGQTSTDTQYF
TRBJ2-2 | - | TRBV29-1 | - | TGCAGCCTCTCCAGGGGAAACACCGGGGAGCTGTTTTTT | CSLSRGNTGELFF
TRBJ2-1 | - | TRBV6-5 | - | TGTGCCAGCAGTACTCCAGGTGGGCTCGAGCAGTTCTTC | CASSTPGGLEQFF
TRBJ2-5 | - | TRBV27 | - | TGTGCCAGCAGTTCGTACCGGGGGACCCAGTACTTC | CASSSYRGTQYF
TRBJ2-2 | - | TRBV2 | - | TGTGCCAGCAGGGGGAGGACAGGGAACACCGGGGAGCTGTTTTTT | CASRGRTGNTGELFF
TRBJ2-7 | - | TRBV19 | TRBD2 | TGTGCCAGTAGTCCTCTAGCGGATCTGTACGAGCAGTACTTC | CASSPLADLYEQYF
TRBJ2-1 | few | TRBV5-1 | TRBD2 | TGCGCCAGCAGCTTAGCCGGGGCTAGCGGTGACAATGAGCAGTTCTTC | CASSLAGASGDNEQFF
TRBJ2-7 | - | TRBV30 | TRBD1 | TGTGCCTGGAGTCCGGACAGGATATCCTACGAGCAGTACTTC | CAWSPDRISYEQYF
TRBJ2-7 | - | TRBV27 | - | TGTGCCAGCAGTTTAGCCTCCCTCGCGGGAGAGCAGTACTTC | CASSLASLAGEQYF
TRBJ1-4 | - | TRBV18 | - | TGTGCCAGCTCACCAGCAGGGGCCGAAAAACTGTTTTTT | CASSPAGAEKLFF
TRBJ2-7 | - | TRBV19 | TRBD1 | TGTGCCAGTAGTATTCGGGGACAGGGGTTCAACGAGCAGTACTTC | CASSIRGQGFNEQYF
TRBJ2-5 | once | TRBV2 | - | TGTGCCAGCCAAGCTGACAGGACCGAGACCCAGTACTTC | CASQADRTETQYF
TRBJ2-5 | - | TRBV7-3 | - | TGTGCCAGCAGCTCGACAGTAGAAGAGACCCAGTACTTC | CASSSTVEETQYF
TRBJ2-5 | - | TRBV15 | TRBD1 | TGTGCCACCAGCAGAGGGGACAGCCAAGAGACCCAGTACTTC | CATSRGDSQETQYF
TRBJ1-2 | - | TRBV28 | - | TGTGCCAGCTCCCCCCCCCTGGTCCGAGTGAGCTATGGCTACACCTTC | CASSPPLVRVSYGYTF
TRBJ2-1 | - | TRBV10-1 | TRBD2 | TGCGCCAGCAGTGCAGCGGGAGGGGGTGGGAATGAGCAGTTCTTC | CASSAAGGGGNEQFF
TRBJ1-2 | - | TRBV18 | - | TGTGCCAGCTCACCAATGGGGACCAGTGGCTACACCTTC | CASSPMGTSGYTF
TRBJ2-2 | - | TRBV5-1 | TRBD1 | TGCGCCAGCAGGGATGGGACAGACTCCGGGGAGCTGTTTTTT | CASRDGTDSGELFF
TRBJ2-1 | - | TRBV18 | TRBD2 | TGTGCCAGCTCACAAGGGACTAGCGGGGCCAACAATGAGCAGTTCTTC | CASSQGTSGANNEQFF
TRBJ1-4 | - | TRBV6-6 | - | TGTGCCAGCAGTGGAAGACAGATTAATGAAAAACTGTTTTTT | CASSGRQINEKLFF
TRBJ1-5 | - | TRBV4-3 | - | TGCGCCAGCAGCCAAGATCACGAGGTAGGCCAGCCCCAGCATTTT | CASSQDHEVGQPQHF
TRBJ2-7 | - | TRBV11-2 | - | TGTGCCAGCAGCTTAGCCGCAGGTAGAGGTGAGCAGTACTTC | CASSLAAGRGEQYF